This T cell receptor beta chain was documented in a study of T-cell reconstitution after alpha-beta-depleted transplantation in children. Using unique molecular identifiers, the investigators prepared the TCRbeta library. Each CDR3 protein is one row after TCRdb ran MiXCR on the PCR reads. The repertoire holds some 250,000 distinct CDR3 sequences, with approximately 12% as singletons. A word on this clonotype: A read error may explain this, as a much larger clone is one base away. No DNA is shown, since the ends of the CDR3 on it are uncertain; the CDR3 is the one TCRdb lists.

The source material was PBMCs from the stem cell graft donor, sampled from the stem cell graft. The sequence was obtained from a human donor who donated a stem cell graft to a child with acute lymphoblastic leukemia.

CDR3 in amino acids: CASSFGRGIGSTF. The chain uses TRBV28 and TRBJ1-2; the table names TRBD1, a call not compared with the DNA. The germline gives CDR1 MDHEN, CDR2 SYDVKM. The CDR3 is made up of 13 amino acids, end residues included.